The sequence of this T cell receptor beta chain was determined in a study of CD8+ T cells in alopecia areata. Treatment denoted: oral pan-JAK inhibitor, 5-10 mg twice daily. V dropped 4 bases and J dropped 0 bases, with 13 bases sitting between them. The CDR3 runs to 16 residues. CDR1 and CDR2 (germline): LNHNV, YYDKDF (reference sequence). Investigators isolated RNA and reverse transcribed it into cDNA to act as the sequencing template. TCRdb's table, derived via immunoSEQ multiplex PCR, lists solely in-frame clones and lacks some. Found here are about 180,000 clones, approximately 50% of them singletons; the top ten hold over 9%.

Sample: CD8+ T cells sorted from blood, taken around week 53, from a patient treated with tofacitinib. The TCR sequence derives from a human donor with alopecia areata. This sequence joins TRBV15 and TRBJ2-1; D possibly corresponds to TRBD2 (5 bases). The CDR3 loop is CATSTPGLSSYNEQFF. The CDR3, as DNA: TGTGCCACCAGCACCCCCGGACTCAGCTCCTACAATGAGCAGTTCTTC.